This is a list of T cell receptor beta chains from one sample in a study of breast tumors, draining lymph nodes, adjacent tissues. TCRdb re-analysed the multiplex PCR reads in MiXCR, keeping a single row per CDR3 protein. In the table there are 200,000 or so distinct CDR3 sequences, 31% of which are singletons. What was sequenced was axillary lymph node tissue. The source is a female donor with breast cancer. Some clones in this sample may be carry-over from other donors' samples. Both conserved end residues are part of each CDR3. The D gene is left open where the match is weak. Only some rows state a clone size, as once, few, many or a class for expanded clones.

>TRBD1|TRBJ2-3|.|TRBV7-8
TGTGCCAGCAGCCCAGGACAGGGGATCGTCACAGATACGCAGTATTTT
CASSPGQGIVTDTQYF
>.|TRBJ1-2|many|TRBV24-1
TGTGCCACCAGTGCCAACACAGGAGACCCCTATGGCTACACCTTC
CATSANTGDPYGYTF
>TRBD1|TRBJ1-2|many|TRBV2
TGTGCCAGCAACCAACAGGGGGCACATGGCTACACCTTC
CASNQQGAHGYTF
>TRBD1|TRBJ2-5|.|TRBV20-1
TGCAGTGCCAATATCGGGACAGCAAATCAGCCCCAGTACTTC
CSANIGTANQPQYF
>TRBD2|TRBJ2-1|many|TRBV5-1
TGCGCCAGCAGCTCCATTCCGACAACTAGCGGGGGTCAAGAGAATGAGCAGTTCTTC
CASSSIPTTSGGQENEQFF
>.|TRBJ2-5|few|TRBV5-1
TGCGCCAGCAGCCCGGCGGTGGATCAAGACACCCAGTACTTC
CASSPAVDQDTQYF
>.|TRBJ1-4|many|TRBV5-8
TGTGCCAGCAGCTTGGAAGCTGAAAAACTGTTTTTT
CASSLEAEKLFF
>.|TRBJ2-2|many|TRBV10-3
TGTGCCATCAGTGAGTTTAATCCCGGGGAGCTGTTTTTT
CAISEFNPGELFF
>.|TRBJ2-6|.|TRBV2
TGTGCCAGCAGTGACCAGGGAGCTGGGGCCAACGTCCTGACTTTC
CASSDQGAGANVLTF
>TRBD1|TRBJ2-2|many|TRBV20-1
TGCAGTGCTAGAATGACAGGGGGGACCGGGGAGCTGTTTTTT
CSARMTGGTGELFF
>.|TRBJ2-3|.|TRBV18
TGTGCCAGCTCACCAGGGGGCGAGGCAGATACGCAGTATTTT
CASSPGGEADTQYF
>.|TRBJ2-2|.|TRBV12-3/TRBV12-4
TGTGCCAGCAGTGATGGGGACACCGGGGAGCTGTTTTTT
CASSDGDTGELFF
>.|TRBJ2-7|many|TRBV7-9
TGTGCCAGCAGCTTAGTCGGGGAGTGGCGCTACGAGCAGTACTTC
CASSLVGEWRYEQYF
>.|TRBJ2-1|many|TRBV6-2/TRBV6-3
TGTGCCACCCGTGGGGGGTACAATGAGCAGTTCTTC
CATRGGYNEQFF
>TRBD1|TRBJ2-3|once|TRBV5-1
TGCGCCAGCCGGGACAGGAGCACAGATACGCAGTATTTT
CASRDRSTDTQYF
>.|TRBJ2-5|many|TRBV5-1
TGCGCCAGCAGCTTGTATGGTCCCGGGCAAGAGACCCAGTACTTC
CASSLYGPGQETQYF
>TRBD2|TRBJ2-1|few|TRBV18
TGTGCCAGCTCACCACCTACAGCGGGGGTACTCAATGAGCAGTTCTTC
CASSPPTAGVLNEQFF
>TRBD1|TRBJ2-7|few|TRBV20-1
TGCAGTGCTAAACCCGACAGGGGGGTGGGCTGCGAGCAGTACTTC
CSAKPDRGVGCEQYF
>.|TRBJ2-3|many|TRBV5-1
TGCGCCAGCAGCACTAGCCGGGACCAGAAATTTGAGGATACGCAGTATTTT
CASSTSRDQKFEDTQYF
>.|TRBJ2-1|many|TRBV4-2
TGTGCCAGCAGCCGCTCTAGGGTGGCTGAGCAGTTCTTC
CASSRSRVAEQFF
>.|TRBJ1-5|many|TRBV20-1
TGCAGTGCTAGAGAATATAGCAATCAGCCCCAGCATTTT
CSAREYSNQPQHF
>TRBD1|TRBJ2-4|.|TRBV7-9
TGTGCCAGCAGCCTGATAGACAGGGGAGGCAAAAACATTCAGTACTTC
CASSLIDRGGKNIQYF
>.|TRBJ1-4|many|TRBV4-2
TGTGCCAGCAGCCGCGGGACCGCCGATAATGAAAAACTGTTTTTT
CASSRGTADNEKLFF
>TRBD2|TRBJ2-2|.|TRBV30
TGTGCCTGTCCCAAGGGGGGGGCTAGCGGGACGAACACCGGGGAGCTGTTTTTT
CACPKGGASGTNTGELFF
>TRBD1|TRBJ1-1|few|TRBV20-1
TGCAGTGCTAGAGCATCGGACAGGGGTGGTCTGGGCACTGAAGCTTTCTTT
CSARASDRGGLGTEAFF
>.|TRBJ2-5|.|TRBV2
TGTGCCAGCGGGGGTGGGTGGGGGCGGCGAGAGACCCAGTACTTC
CASGGGWGRRETQYF
>TRBD2|TRBJ2-1|.|TRBV2
TGTGCCAGCAGTGGGCGCGGGAGGGCCTACAATGAGCAGTTCTTC
CASSGRGRAYNEQFF
>.|TRBJ1-4|.|TRBV15
TGTGCCACCAGCAGAGCGGGGCTGGGGGAAAAACTGTTTTTT
CATSRAGLGEKLFF
>TRBD1|TRBJ2-5|.|TRBV7-7
TGTGCTAGCAGCTTAGAAACAGGGGGCGAAGGGACCCAGCACTTC
CASSLETGGEGTQHF
>TRBD2|TRBJ2-3|many|TRBV19
TGTGCCAGTAGTAAGGGACTAGGGGATACGCAGTATTTT
CASSKGLGDTQYF
>.|TRBJ2-7|many|TRBV20-1
TGCAGTGCTAGAGACCCCTTTATGGGCGACTCCTACGAGCAGTACTTC
CSARDPFMGDSYEQYF
>.|TRBJ2-7|many|TRBV7-8
TGTGCCAGCAGACTCAGGGGTAGATCCTACGAGCAGTACTTC
CASRLRGRSYEQYF